The TCR beta chain under discussion was sequenced for a study of T-cell memory formation after mild COVID-19. Study results and caveats: Specificity for SARS-CoV-2 was not confirmed among the second-wave clones peaking on day 37. For contracting clones, CD4+ ones sat mainly in CM and EM, CD8+ in EMRA.

A single record per CDR3 protein comes from TCRdb applying MiXCR to the 5' RACE reads. The sample has 450,000 or so distinct CDR3 sequences, around a quarter seen once; the top ten hold about 12%. A remark on this clonotype: No antigen is known for it.

Sequences were obtained from PBMCs or a T cell subset sorted from them (not recorded which). The sequence was obtained from an adult woman who had mild COVID-19 (a few samples of this study predate the infection). Cell type and time point are not known.

CDR3 in DNA: TGTGCCAGCAGCCCTTTCCCCAGGGGTTCTAATTCACCCCTCCACTTT. Amino acid sequence: CASSPFPRGSNSPLHF. The chain joins TRBV7-3 to TRBJ1-6; weak D call: TRBD1 (6 bases). Looked up from germline, CDR1 is SGHTA and CDR2 is FQGTGA. Between the trimmed V and J ends, which lost 5 bases and 6 bases, there was a span of 17 bases. The CDR3 is made up of 16 amino acids.